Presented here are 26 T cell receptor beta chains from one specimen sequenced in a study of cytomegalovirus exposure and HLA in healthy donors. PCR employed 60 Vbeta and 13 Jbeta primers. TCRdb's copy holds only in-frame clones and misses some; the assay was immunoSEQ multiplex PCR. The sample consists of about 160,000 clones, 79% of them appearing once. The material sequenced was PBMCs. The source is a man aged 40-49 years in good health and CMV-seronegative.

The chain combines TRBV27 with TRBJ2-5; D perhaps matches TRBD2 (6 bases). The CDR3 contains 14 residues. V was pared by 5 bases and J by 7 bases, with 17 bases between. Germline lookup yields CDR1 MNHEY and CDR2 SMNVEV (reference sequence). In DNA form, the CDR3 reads TGTGCCAGCAGTGTAAACAGGCTCGGGGGGACCCAGTACTTC. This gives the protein CASSVNRLGGTQYF.

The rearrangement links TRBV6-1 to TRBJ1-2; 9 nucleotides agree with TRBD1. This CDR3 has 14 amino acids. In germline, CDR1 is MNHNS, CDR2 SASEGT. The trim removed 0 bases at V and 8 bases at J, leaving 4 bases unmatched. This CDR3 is CASSEARTGAGYTF. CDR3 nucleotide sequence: TGTGCCAGCAGTGAAGCTCGGACAGGGGCCGGCTACACCTTC.

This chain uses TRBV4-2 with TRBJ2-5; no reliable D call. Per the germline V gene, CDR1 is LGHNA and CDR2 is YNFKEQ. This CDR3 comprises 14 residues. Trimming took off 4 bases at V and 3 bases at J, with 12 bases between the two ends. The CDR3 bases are TGTGCCAGCAGCCCCGGCCGCAGCGAAGAGACCCAGTACTTC. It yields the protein CASSPGRSEETQYF.

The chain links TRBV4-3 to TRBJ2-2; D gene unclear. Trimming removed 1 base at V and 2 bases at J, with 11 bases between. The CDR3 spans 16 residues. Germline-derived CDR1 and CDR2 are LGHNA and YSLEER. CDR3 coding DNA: TGCGCCAGCAGCCAAGCGGTTTCGAGAAACACCGGGGAGCTGTTTTTT. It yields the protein CASSQAVSRNTGELFF.

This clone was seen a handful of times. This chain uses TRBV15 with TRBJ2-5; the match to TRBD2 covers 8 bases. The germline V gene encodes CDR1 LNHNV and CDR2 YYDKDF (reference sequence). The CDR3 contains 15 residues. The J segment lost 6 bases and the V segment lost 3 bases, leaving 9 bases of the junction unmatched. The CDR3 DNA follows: TGTGCCACCAGCAGCAGCGGGAGCCGGTGGAAGACCCAGTACTTC. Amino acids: CATSSSGSRWKTQYF.

The DNA for the CDR3 is TGTGCCAGCAGTGAAAGTCCACATCCGCAGTATTTT. This sequence encodes CASSESPHPQYF. The chain employs TRBV2 and TRBJ2-3; no firm D call. Germline V gene lookup returns CDR1 SNHLY and CDR2 FYNNEI. Trimming removed 2 bases from V and 10 bases from J, with 10 bases in between. The CDR3 runs to 12 residues.

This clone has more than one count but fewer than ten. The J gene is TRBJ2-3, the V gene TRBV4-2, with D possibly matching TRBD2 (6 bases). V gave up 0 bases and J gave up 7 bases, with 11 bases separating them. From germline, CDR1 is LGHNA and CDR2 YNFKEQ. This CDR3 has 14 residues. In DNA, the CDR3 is TGTGCCAGCAGCCAAGAGGGAGGTGGGAATACGCAGTATTTT. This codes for CASSQEGGGNTQYF.

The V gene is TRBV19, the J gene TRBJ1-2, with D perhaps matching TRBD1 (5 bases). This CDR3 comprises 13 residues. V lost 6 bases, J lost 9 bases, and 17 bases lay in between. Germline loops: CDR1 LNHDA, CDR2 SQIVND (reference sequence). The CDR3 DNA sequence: TGTGCCAGTAGCCCCTTGGGGGGGTTCAGCTACACCTTC. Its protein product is CASSPLGGFSYTF.

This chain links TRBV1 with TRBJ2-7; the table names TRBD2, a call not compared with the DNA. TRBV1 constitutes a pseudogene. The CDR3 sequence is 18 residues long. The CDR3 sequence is CTSSQEGLAGGPSYEQYF. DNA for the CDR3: TGCACCAGCAGCCAAGAAGGGCTAGCGGGAGGGCCGAGTTACGAGCAGTACTTC.

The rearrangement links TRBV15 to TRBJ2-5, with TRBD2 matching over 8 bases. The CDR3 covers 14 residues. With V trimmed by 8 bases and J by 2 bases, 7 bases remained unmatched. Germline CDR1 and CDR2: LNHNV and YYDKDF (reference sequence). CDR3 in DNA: TGTGCCACCCAACCTACTAGCGGACAAGAGACCCAGTACTTC. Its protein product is CATQPTSGQETQYF.

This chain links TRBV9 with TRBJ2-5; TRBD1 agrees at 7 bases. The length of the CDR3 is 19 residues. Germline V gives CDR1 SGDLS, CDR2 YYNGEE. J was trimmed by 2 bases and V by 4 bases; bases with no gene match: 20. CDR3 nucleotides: TGTGCCAGCAGCCCCCGACAGGGCGCTGGCCTAGGGAAGCAAGAGACCCAGTACTTC. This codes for CASSPRQGAGLGKQETQYF.

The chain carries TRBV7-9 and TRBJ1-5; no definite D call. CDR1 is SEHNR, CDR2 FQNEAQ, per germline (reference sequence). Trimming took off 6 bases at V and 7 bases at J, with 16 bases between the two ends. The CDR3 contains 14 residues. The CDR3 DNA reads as TGTGCCAGCAGACTAGGATATTTGGAGCAGCCCCAGCATTTT. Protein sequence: CASRLGYLEQPQHF.

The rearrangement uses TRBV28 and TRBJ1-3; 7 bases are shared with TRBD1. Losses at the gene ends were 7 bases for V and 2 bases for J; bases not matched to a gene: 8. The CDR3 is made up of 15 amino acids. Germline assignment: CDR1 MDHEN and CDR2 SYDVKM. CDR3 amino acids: CASTKGGQTGNTIYF. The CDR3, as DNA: TGTGCCAGCACCAAAGGGGGCCAGACTGGAAACACCATATATTTT.

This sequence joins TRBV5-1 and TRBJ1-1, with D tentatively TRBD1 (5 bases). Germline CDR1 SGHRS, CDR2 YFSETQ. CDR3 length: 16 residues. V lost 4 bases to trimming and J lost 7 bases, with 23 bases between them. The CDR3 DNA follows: TGCGCCAGCAGCCACGTTCCCTTGACAGAGGCGCGTGAAGCTTTCTTT. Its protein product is CASSHVPLTEAREAFF.

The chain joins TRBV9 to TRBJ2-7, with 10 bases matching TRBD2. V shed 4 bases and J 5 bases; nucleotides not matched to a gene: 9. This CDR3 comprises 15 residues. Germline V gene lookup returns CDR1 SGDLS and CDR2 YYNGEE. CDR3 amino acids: CASSIRSGRGDEQYF. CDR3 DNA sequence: TGTGCCAGCAGCATTAGAAGCGGGAGGGGTGACGAGCAGTACTTC.

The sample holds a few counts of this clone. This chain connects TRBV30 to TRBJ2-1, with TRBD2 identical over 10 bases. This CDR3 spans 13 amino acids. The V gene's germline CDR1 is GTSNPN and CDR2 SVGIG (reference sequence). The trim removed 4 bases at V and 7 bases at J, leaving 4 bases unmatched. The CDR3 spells CAWTRTSGNEQFF. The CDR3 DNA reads TGTGCCTGGACCCGGACTAGCGGAAATGAGCAGTTCTTC.

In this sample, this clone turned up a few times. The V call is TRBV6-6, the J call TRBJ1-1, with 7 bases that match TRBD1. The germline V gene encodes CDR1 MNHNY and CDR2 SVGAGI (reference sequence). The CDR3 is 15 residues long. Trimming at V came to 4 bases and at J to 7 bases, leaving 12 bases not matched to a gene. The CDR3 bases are TGTGCCAGCAGTTTCCCGGGACAGAGGGGCCTTGAAGCTTTCTTT. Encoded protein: CASSFPGQRGLEAFF.

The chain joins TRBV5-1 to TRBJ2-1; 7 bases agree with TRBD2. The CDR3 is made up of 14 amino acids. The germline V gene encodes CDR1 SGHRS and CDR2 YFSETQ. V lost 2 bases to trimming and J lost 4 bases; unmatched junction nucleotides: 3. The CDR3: CASSLAGRYNEQFF. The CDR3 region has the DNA TGCGCCAGCAGCTTAGCGGGAAGGTACAATGAGCAGTTCTTC.

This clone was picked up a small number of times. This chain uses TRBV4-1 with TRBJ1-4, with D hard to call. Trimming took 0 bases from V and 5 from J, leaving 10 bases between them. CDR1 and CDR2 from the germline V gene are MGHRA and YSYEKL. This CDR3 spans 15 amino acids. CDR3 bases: TGCGCCAGCAGCCAAGAATCCGGGAGGAATGAAAAACTGTTTTTT. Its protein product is CASSQESGRNEKLFF.

CDR3 bases: TGTGCCAGTAGCCTTGCGGGGGCTACCTACGAGCAGTACTTC. Its translation is CASSLAGATYEQYF. The rearrangement links TRBV19 to TRBJ2-7; a possible D gene is TRBD2 (7 bases). The CDR3 consists of 14 residues. Trimming pared 6 bases from V and 2 bases from J, leaving 14 bases between. The germline gives CDR1 LNHDA, CDR2 SQIVND (reference sequence).

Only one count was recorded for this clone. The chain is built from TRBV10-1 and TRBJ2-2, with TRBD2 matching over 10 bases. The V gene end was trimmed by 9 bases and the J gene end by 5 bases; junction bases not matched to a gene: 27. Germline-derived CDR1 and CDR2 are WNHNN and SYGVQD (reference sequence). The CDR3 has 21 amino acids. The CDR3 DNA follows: TGCGCCAGTCACGTTCGACTGGACCGACCTAGCGGGAGTAGTTGGACCGGGGAGCTGTTTTTT. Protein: CASHVRLDRPSGSSWTGELFF.

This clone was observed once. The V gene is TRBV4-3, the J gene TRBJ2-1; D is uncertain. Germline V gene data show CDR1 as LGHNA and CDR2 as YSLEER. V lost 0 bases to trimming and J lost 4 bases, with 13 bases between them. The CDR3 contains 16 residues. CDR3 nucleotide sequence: TGCGCCAGCAGCCAAGATTTGTCCAGCAGGTACAATGAGCAGTTCTTC. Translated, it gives CASSQDLSSRYNEQFF.

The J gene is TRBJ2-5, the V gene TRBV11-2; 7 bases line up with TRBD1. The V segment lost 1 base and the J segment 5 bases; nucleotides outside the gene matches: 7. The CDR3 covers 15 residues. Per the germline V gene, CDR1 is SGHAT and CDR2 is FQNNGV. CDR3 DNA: TGTGCCAGCAGCTTAGCAGGGGGAGTGGGTGAGACCCAGTACTTC. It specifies CASSLAGGVGETQYF.

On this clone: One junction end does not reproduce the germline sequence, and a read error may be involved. CDR3 protein: CASSQAHGTSKNSQYF. The CDR3, as DNA: TGCGCCAGCAGCCAAGCCCACGGGACTAGTAAAAACAGTCAGTACTTC. J is TRBJ2-4 and V is TRBV4-3; 8 bases are a match to TRBD2. There are 16 residues in the CDR3. Germline V gives CDR1 LGHNA, CDR2 YSLEER.

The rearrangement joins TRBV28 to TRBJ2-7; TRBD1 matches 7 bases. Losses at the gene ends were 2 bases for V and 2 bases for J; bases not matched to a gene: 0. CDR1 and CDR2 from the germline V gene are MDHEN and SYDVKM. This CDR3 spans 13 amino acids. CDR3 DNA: TGTGCCAGCAGTTTAAGGGGGCCCTACGAGCAGTACTTC. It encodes CASSLRGPYEQYF.

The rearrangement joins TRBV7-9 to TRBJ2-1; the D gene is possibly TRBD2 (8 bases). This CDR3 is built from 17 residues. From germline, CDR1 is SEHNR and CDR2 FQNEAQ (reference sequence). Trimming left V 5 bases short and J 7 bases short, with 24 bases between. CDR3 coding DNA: TGTGCCAGCAGCGCCTGGACTAGCAGGGGGATGGGGAATGAGCAGTTCTTC. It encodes CASSAWTSRGMGNEQFF.